Listed below are T cell receptor beta chains from one sample, sequenced in a study of shared clonotypes between healthy human individuals. The protocol was immunoSEQ multiplex PCR, while the TCRdb copy is restricted to in-frame clones and leaves out a portion. Among fewer than 650,000 clones listed, about 79% were seen once. The sequenced sample was PBMCs. Receptors originate from a woman aged 40 to 50 in good health. Some clones in this sample may be carry-over from other donors' samples. CDR3s include the opening cysteine and the closing phenylalanine or tryptophan. A D gene is named only where the DNA matches it firmly. A row's size may be missing; if present it is once, few, many or a size class.

>NA|TRBV28|NA|TRBJ2-1
TGTGCCAGCAGTACCAGGTTTGAGCAGTTCTTC
CASSTRFEQFF
>NA|TRBV28|NA|TRBJ2-7
TGTGCCAGCTCCGTTACCTACGAGCAGTACTTC
CASSVTYEQYF
>NA|TRBV10-3|NA|TRBJ2-1
TGTGCCATCAGTGTATTGGACAGTCCGAGCTCCTACAATGAGCAGTTCTTC
CAISVLDSPSSYNEQFF
>NA|TRBV7-9|NA|TRBJ1-5
TGTGCCAGCAGCCCCGGCGGACGGGACAATCAGCCCCAGCATTTT
CASSPGGRDNQPQHF
>TRBD1|TRBV28|once|TRBJ1-5
TGTGCCAGCAGCCGCATGCTTTTCTTGGGACAGGCCCTACTTGGGGGCAATCAGCCCCAGCATTTT
CASSRMLFLGQALLGGNQPQHF
>NA|TRBV5-4|NA|TRBJ2-5
TGTGCCAGCAGCCTAGGGACGGCCCAAGAGACCCAGTACTTC
CASSLGTAQETQYF
>NA|TRBV9|NA|TRBJ2-5
TGTGCCAGCAGCGGAAGCCACAGGGAGTTGGGAGAGACCCAGTACTTC
CASSGSHRELGETQYF
>TRBD2|TRBV9|NA|TRBJ2-3
TGTGCCAGCAGCACTAGGACTAGCGCCACAGATACGCAGTATTTT
CASSTRTSATDTQYF
>TRBD1|TRBV18|once|TRBJ1-1
TGTGCCAGCTCACAGGGACAGGGAGGGACTGAAGCTTTCTTT
CASSQGQGGTEAFF
>NA|TRBV18|NA|TRBJ1-1
TGTGCCAGCTCACCTTACATCGCGGGGGAGGACACTGAAGCTTTCTTT
CASSPYIAGEDTEAFF
>NA|TRBV18|NA|TRBJ1-1
TGTGCCAGCTCACCTTGGGGGGCGCAAGGTGAAGCTTTCTTT
CASSPWGAQGEAFF
>NA|TRBV29-1|NA|TRBJ1-5
TGCAGCGTCGCCACAGGAGGGGGCAATCAGCCCCAGCATTTT
CSVATGGGNQPQHF
>NA|TRBV29-1|NA|TRBJ2-1
TGCAGCGTTGAAAGAGGGTCGGGGAGCTCCTACAATGAGCAGTTCTTC
CSVERGSGSSYNEQFF
>NA|TRBV6-5|NA|TRBJ2-5
TGTGCCAGCAGTTACTCGCGGGTCGGTGAGACCCAGTACTTC
CASSYSRVGETQYF
>NA|TRBV7-9|NA|TRBJ2-7
TGTGCCAGCAGCTTAAGATTCGGAGGGGACGGGAAAGCCTACGAGCAGTACTTC
CASSLRFGGDGKAYEQYF
>NA|TRBV21-1|NA|TRBJ2-7
TGTGCCAGCAGCAACCACGATCTGCGGTCCAACTCCTACGAGCAGTACTTC
CASSNHDLRSNSYEQYF
>TRBD1|TRBV19|once|TRBJ1-2
TGTGCCAGTAGTGCCGGGACAGGGAGAGGCTACACCTTC
CASSAGTGRGYTF
>NA|TRBV7-8|NA|TRBJ2-2
TGTGCCAGCAGCTTACCCCCTAGCCCCACCGGGGAGCTGTTTTTT
CASSLPPSPTGELFF
>NA|TRBV7-2|NA|TRBJ1-1
TGTGCCAGCAGCTTAGTTGGGGTGGGCACTGAAGCTTTCTTT
CASSLVGVGTEAFF
>NA|TRBV18|NA|TRBJ2-7
TGTGCCAGCTCAGGGGGACCCTCCGGCGAGCAGTACTTC
CASSGGPSGEQYF
>NA|TRBV18|once|TRBJ2-1
TGTGCCAGCTCACCACCCGGACTGAATGAGCAGTTCTTC
CASSPPGLNEQFF
>NA|TRBV7-2|once|TRBJ2-3
TGTGCCAGCAGCTTAGAGGGATATACGCAGTATTTT
CASSLEGYTQYF
>TRBD1|TRBV10-3|few|TRBJ2-3
TGTGCCATCAGTGACCGCCCCCTGGACAGGGGCACAGATACGCAGTATTTT
CAISDRPLDRGTDTQYF
>TRBD1|TRBV27|NA|TRBJ2-7
TGTGCCAGTCCGGACAGGGCCCACGAGCAGTACTTC
CASPDRAHEQYF
>TRBD1|TRBV5-6|NA|TRBJ1-2
TGTGCCAGCAGCTTGGATTCGGGACAGAAGCTTTATGGCTACACCTTC
CASSLDSGQKLYGYTF
>NA|TRBV7-2|NA|TRBJ2-7
TGTGCCAGCAGCCCTCTAGCCTTAAGCTCCTACGAGCAGTACTTC
CASSPLALSSYEQYF
>NA|TRBV23-1|NA|TRBJ2-1
TGCGCCAGCCCGGGGGCAGGGGCCTACAATGAGCAGTTCTTC
CASPGAGAYNEQFF
>TRBD1|TRBV7-2|NA|TRBJ2-7
TGTGCCAGCAGCTTAGCGGGGACAGGTAGCCACGAGCAGTACTTC
CASSLAGTGSHEQYF
>TRBD2|TRBV7-2|NA|TRBJ2-5
TGTGCCAGCAGCCAGGGACTAGCGCGAGAGGAGACCCAGTACTTC
CASSQGLAREETQYF
>NA|TRBV27|many|TRBJ1-4
TGTGCCAGCAGTTGGGACTGGAGGACTAATGAAAAACTGTTTTTT
CASSWDWRTNEKLFF
>TRBD2|TRBV27|NA|TRBJ2-2
TGTGCCAGCAGTACCCGGTACAGCGGGAGAACCGGGGAGCTGTTTTTT
CASSTRYSGRTGELFF